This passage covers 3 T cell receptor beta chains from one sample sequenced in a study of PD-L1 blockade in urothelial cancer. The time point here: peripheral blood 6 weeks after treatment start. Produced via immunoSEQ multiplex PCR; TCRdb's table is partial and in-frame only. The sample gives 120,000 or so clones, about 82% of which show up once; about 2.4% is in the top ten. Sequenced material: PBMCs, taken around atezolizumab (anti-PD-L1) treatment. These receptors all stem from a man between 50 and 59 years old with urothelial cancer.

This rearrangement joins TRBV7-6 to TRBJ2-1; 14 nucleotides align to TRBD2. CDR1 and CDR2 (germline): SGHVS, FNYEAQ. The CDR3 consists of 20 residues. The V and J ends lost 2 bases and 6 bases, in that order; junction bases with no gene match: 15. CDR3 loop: CASSLFPSSGTSGSSNEQFF. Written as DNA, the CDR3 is TGTGCCAGCAGCTTATTCCCCTCCTCCGGGACTAGCGGGAGTAGCAATGAGCAGTTCTTC.

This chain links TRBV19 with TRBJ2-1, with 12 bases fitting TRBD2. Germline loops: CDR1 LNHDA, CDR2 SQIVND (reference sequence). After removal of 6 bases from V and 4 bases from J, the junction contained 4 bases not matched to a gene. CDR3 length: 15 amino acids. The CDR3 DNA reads TGTGCCAGTAGCAGGACTAGCGGGACGTACAATGAGCAGTTCTTC. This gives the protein CASSRTSGTYNEQFF.

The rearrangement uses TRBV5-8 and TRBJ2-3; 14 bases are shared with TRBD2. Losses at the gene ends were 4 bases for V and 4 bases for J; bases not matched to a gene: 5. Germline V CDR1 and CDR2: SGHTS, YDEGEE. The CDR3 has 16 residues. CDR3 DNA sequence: TGTGCCAGCAGCCCCGCGGGACTAGCGGGAGCAGATACGCAGTATTTT. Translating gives CASSPAGLAGADTQYF.